The sequence of this T cell receptor (beta chain) was determined in a study of long-term antiretroviral therapy in people with HIV. The immunoSEQ assay was v3.0, run at survey level. The repertoire was sequenced with immunoSEQ multiplex PCR; TCRdb's copy has only in-frame clones and lacks some. The sample records approximately 14,000 clones, 75% to 85% being singletons. The specimen was unsorted PBMCs, collected 3.2 years before starting antiretroviral therapy. This clonotype was sampled from a man between 40 and 49 years old with HIV.

The CDR3 sequence is CASSESQDSQPQHF. The CDR3 bases are TGTGCCAGCAGTGAGTCCCAGGACAGTCAGCCCCAGCATTTT. The chain recombines TRBV2 with TRBJ1-5; D might be TRBD1 (6 bases). The V end was cut by 3 bases, the J end by 6 bases, with 12 bases between. Germline CDR1 and CDR2: SNHLY and FYNNEI. The CDR3 runs 14 residues.